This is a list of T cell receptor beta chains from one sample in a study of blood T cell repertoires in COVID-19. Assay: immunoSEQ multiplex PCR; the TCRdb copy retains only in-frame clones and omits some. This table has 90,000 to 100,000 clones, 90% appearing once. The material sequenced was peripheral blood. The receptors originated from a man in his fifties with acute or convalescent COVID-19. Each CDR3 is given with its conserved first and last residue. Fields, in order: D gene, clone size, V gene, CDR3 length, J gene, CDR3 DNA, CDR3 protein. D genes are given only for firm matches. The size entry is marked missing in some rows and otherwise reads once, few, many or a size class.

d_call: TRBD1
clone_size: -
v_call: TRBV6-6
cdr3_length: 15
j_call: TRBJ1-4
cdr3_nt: TGTGCCAGCAGACCCCGGACAGGACCAAATGAAAAACTGTTTTTT
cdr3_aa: CASRPRTGPNEKLFF

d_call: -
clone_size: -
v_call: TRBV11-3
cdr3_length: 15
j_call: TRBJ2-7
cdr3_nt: TGTGCCAGCAGCTTAGCTGGGGGGAGCTCCTACGAGCAGTACTTC
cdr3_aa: CASSLAGGSSYEQYF

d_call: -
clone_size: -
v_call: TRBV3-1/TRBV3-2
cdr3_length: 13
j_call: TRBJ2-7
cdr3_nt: TGTGCCAGCAGCGACCACTACTCATCTGACCGATACTTC
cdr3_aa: CASSDHYSSDRYF

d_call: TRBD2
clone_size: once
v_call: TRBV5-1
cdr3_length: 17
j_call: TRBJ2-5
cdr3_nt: TGCGCCAGCAGCTTGACGAGGGGTGCTAGCGGTCAAGAGACCCAGTACTTC
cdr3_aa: CASSLTRGASGQETQYF

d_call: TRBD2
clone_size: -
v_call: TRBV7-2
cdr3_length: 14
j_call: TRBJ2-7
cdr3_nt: TGTGCCAGCAGGGAGCCGGGACTAGCAAGCGAGCAGTACTTC
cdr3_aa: CASREPGLASEQYF

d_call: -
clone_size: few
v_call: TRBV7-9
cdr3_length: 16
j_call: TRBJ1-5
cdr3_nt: TGTGCCAGCAGCTTAAGGCCAGGGGCGACCAGGCAGCCCCAGCATTTT
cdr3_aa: CASSLRPGATRQPQHF

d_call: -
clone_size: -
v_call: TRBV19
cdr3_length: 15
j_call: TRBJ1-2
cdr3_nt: TGTGCCAGTAGTTCCCGGAACACCGGGGACTATGGCTACACCTTC
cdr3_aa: CASSSRNTGDYGYTF

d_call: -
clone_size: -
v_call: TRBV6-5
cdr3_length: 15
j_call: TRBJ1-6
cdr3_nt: TGTGCCAGCAGTTCCCTCAGTGGGAGAAATTCACCCCTCCACTTT
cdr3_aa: CASSSLSGRNSPLHF

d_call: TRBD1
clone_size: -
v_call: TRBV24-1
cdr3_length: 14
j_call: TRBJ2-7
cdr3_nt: TGTGCCACCAGTGACCCCGACAGGGGCGGCGAGCAGTACTTC
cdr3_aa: CATSDPDRGGEQYF

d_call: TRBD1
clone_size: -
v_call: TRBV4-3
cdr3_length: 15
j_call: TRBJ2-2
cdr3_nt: TGCGCCAGCAGCCGTGGACAGGGACGAACCGGGGAGCTGTTTTTT
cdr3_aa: CASSRGQGRTGELFF

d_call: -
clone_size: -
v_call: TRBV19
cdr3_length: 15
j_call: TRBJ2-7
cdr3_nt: TGTGCCAGTAGTATAGCATGGGGGCCTTCCTACGAGCAGTACTTC
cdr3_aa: CASSIAWGPSYEQYF

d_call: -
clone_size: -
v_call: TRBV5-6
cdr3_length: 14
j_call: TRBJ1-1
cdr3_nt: TGTGCCAGCAGCTCCTGGACACCAGGCGCTGAAGCTTTCTTT
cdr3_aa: CASSSWTPGAEAFF

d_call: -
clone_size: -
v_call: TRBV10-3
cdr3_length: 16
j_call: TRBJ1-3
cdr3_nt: TGTGCCATCAGTGAGTCGCGGGGAGGAGGCGGAAACACCATATATTTT
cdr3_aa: CAISESRGGGGNTIYF

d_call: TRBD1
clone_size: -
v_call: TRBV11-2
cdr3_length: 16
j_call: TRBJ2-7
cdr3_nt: TGTGCCAGCAGCTTATTAGGGACAGGGGGCTCGGGTGAGCAGTACTTC
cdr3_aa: CASSLLGTGGSGEQYF

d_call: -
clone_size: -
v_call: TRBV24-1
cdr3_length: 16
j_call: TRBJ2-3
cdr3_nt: TGTGCCACCAGTGATCCCGCAGGGTGGGGCACAGATACGCAGTATTTT
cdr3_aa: CATSDPAGWGTDTQYF

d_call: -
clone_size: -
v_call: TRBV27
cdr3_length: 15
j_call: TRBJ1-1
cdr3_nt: TGTGCCAGCAGTTCAGTGAGGCACTTGAACACTGAAGCTTTCTTT
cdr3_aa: CASSSVRHLNTEAFF

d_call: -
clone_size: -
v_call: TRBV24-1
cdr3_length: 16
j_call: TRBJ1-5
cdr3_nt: TGTGCCACCAGTGAGGGGAGGGTGGAAGGGAATCAGCCCCAGCATTTT
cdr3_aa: CATSEGRVEGNQPQHF

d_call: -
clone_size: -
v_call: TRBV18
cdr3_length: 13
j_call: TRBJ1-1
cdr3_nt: TGTGCCAGCTCTAATACAGCTAACACTGAAGCTTTCTTT
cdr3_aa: CASSNTANTEAFF

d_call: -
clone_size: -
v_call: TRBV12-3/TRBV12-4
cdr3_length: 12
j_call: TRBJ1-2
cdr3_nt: TGTGCCAGCAGTTTTGGGGGCCATGGCTACACCTTC
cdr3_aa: CASSFGGHGYTF

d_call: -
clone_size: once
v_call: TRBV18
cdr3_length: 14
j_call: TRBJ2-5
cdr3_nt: TGTGCCAGCTCACCAAACGAGGTTAGAAAGACCCAGTACTTC
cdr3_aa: CASSPNEVRKTQYF

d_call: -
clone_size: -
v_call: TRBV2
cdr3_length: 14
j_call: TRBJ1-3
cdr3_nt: TGTGCCAGCAGTGAAGCGCTTCAGGGTTACACCATATATTTT
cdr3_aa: CASSEALQGYTIYF

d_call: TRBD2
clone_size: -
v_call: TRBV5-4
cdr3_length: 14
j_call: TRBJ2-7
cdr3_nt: TGTGCCAGCAGCTTGCGCGGGAGCCCCTACGAGCAGTACTTC
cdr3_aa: CASSLRGSPYEQYF

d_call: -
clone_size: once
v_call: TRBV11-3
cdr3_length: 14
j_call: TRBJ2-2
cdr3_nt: TGTGCCAGCAGCTTCGGACAGTCCACCGGGGAGCTGTTTTTT
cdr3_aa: CASSFGQSTGELFF